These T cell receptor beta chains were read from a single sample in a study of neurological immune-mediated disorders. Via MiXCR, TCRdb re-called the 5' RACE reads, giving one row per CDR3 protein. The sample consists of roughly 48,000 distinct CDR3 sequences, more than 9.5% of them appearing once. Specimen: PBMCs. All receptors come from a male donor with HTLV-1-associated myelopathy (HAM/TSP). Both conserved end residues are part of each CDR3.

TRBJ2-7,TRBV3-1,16,CASSQETRTHSYEQYF
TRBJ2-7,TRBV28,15,CASSQNLGGPYEQYF
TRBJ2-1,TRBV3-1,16,CASSLGLAGGYFMPFF
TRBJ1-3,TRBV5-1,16,CASSLDQGASGNTIYF
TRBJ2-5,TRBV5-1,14,CASSSQAIWETQYF
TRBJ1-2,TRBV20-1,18,CSARDFLTGGQGLSGYTF
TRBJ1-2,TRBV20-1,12,CSASWGAGGYTF
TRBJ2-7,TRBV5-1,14,CASSYSGFSYEQYF
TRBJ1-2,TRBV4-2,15,CASSETNQDEYGYTF
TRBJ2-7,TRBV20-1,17,CSASDFLQGLGLYEQYF
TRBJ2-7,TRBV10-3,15,CAIRSDRTTPYEQYF
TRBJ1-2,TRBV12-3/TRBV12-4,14,CASSFLPSQRHYTF
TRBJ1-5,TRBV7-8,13,CASSSQGNQPQHF
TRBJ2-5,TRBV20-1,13,CSARLQGEETQYF
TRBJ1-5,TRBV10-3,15,CAISESGGNTRGQHF
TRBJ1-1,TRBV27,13,CASRGRRNTEAFF
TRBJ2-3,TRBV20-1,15,CSARDLRQITDTQYF
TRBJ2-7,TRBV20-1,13,CSVRDEASYEQYF
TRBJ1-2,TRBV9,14,CASSADGTNYGYTF
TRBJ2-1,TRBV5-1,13,CASSPGQGAWQFF
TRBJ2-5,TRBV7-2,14,CASSVGTSRETQYF
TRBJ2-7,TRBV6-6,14,CASSYVGNSYEQYF
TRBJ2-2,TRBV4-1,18,CASSRGLAGGSNTGELFF
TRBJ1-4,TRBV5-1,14,CASSFQTENEKLFF
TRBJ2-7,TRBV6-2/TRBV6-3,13,CASSYAANYEQYF
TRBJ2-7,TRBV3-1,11,CASSHGVEQYF
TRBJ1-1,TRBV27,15,CASSPMVRDNTEAFF
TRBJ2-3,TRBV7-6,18,CASSLVGSSGGAMDTQYF
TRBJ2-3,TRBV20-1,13,CSAPGRDEDTQYF
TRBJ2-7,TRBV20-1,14,CSAPGTGFPGEQYF
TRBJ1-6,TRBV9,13,CASSVKGNSPLHF
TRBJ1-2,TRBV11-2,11,CASSQGRGYTF
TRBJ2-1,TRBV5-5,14,CASSESYQYNEQFF
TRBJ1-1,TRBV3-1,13,CASRSLGDTEAFF
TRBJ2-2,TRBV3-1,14,CASGRQANTGELFF
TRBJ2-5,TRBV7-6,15,CASSTWTGGQETQYF
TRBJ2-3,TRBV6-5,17,CASSYGTSYSSTDTQYF
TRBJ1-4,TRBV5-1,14,CASSPVAGDEKLFF
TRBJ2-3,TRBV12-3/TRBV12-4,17,CASRRTSGGTFTDTQYF
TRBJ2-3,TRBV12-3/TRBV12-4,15,CASSFTSGDTDTQYF
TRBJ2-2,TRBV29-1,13,CSATPGPTGELFF